Listed below are T cell receptor beta chains from one sample, sequenced in a study of blood T cell repertoires in COVID-19. Clones were sequenced by immunoSEQ multiplex PCR, and TCRdb holds only the in-frame ones, with some missing. The profile covers tens of thousands of clones, with 88% appearing a single time and around 3.6% taken by the ten largest. The material sequenced was peripheral blood. Receptor source: a human donor in a cohort sampled during active COVID-19. Each CDR3 is given with its conserved first and last residue. Fields, in order: J gene, V gene, D gene, clone size, CDR3 length, CDR3 DNA, CDR3 protein. D genes are given only for firm matches. Clone size is given for some rows only: seen once, a few or many times, or a class if the clone is expanded.

j_call: TRBJ2-3
v_call: TRBV30
d_call: .
clone_size: .
cdr3_length: 13
cdr3_nt: TGTGCCTGGAGTCTGGGACACACAGATACGCAGTATTTT
cdr3_aa: CAWSLGHTDTQYF

j_call: TRBJ2-3
v_call: TRBV4-1
d_call: .
clone_size: .
cdr3_length: 16
cdr3_nt: TGCGCCAGCAGCCACGGTATAGACAGACTCACAGATACGCAGTATTTT
cdr3_aa: CASSHGIDRLTDTQYF

j_call: TRBJ2-2
v_call: TRBV25-1
d_call: .
clone_size: .
cdr3_length: 14
cdr3_nt: TGTGCCAGCAGCGTGTCTGCGAACACCGGGGAGCTGTTTTTT
cdr3_aa: CASSVSANTGELFF

j_call: TRBJ2-6
v_call: TRBV11-3
d_call: .
clone_size: .
cdr3_length: 16
cdr3_nt: TGTGCCAGCAGCTTAAAGGGGGACTCTGGGGCCAACGTCCTGACTTTC
cdr3_aa: CASSLKGDSGANVLTF

j_call: TRBJ1-5
v_call: TRBV6-2/TRBV6-3
d_call: .
clone_size: .
cdr3_length: 14
cdr3_nt: TGTGCCAGCAGTGGTACAGGGTTCGTTCAGCCCCAGCATTTT
cdr3_aa: CASSGTGFVQPQHF

j_call: TRBJ2-3
v_call: TRBV20-1
d_call: TRBD2
clone_size: .
cdr3_length: 16
cdr3_nt: TGCAGTGCTAGTAATTGGGCGGGGGTAAGCACAGATACGCAGTATTTT
cdr3_aa: CSASNWAGVSTDTQYF

j_call: TRBJ1-5
v_call: TRBV9
d_call: .
clone_size: .
cdr3_length: 13
cdr3_nt: TGTGCCAGCAGCGCTGGGGCAGGTCAGCCCCAGCATTTT
cdr3_aa: CASSAGAGQPQHF

j_call: TRBJ2-3
v_call: TRBV7-2
d_call: TRBD2
clone_size: .
cdr3_length: 17
cdr3_nt: TGTGCCAGCAGCCCCGCCTCCCAGCGGGGGGGGGCAGATACGCAGTATTTT
cdr3_aa: CASSPASQRGGADTQYF

j_call: TRBJ1-2
v_call: TRBV20-1
d_call: TRBD1
clone_size: .
cdr3_length: 11
cdr3_nt: TGCAGTGTGACAGGGGAAGGTGGCTACACCTTC
cdr3_aa: CSVTGEGGYTF

j_call: TRBJ2-7
v_call: TRBV30
d_call: .
clone_size: .
cdr3_length: 16
cdr3_nt: TGTGCCTGGAGCCCGGGGGTAGGGCCGAGGCACTACGAGCAGTACTTC
cdr3_aa: CAWSPGVGPRHYEQYF

j_call: TRBJ1-3
v_call: TRBV20-1
d_call: .
clone_size: .
cdr3_length: 11
cdr3_nt: TGCAGTGCTAGCACTGGAAACACCATATATTTT
cdr3_aa: CSASTGNTIYF

j_call: TRBJ2-5
v_call: TRBV18
d_call: TRBD1
clone_size: .
cdr3_length: 16
cdr3_nt: TGTGCCAGCTCACCGACAGGGAATGGGTTTGAAGAGACCCAGTACTTC
cdr3_aa: CASSPTGNGFEETQYF

j_call: TRBJ2-1
v_call: TRBV4-2
d_call: TRBD2
clone_size: .
cdr3_length: 15
cdr3_nt: TGTGCCAGCAGCCAAGCTAGCGGGGGGGCCAATGAGCAGTTCTTC
cdr3_aa: CASSQASGGANEQFF

j_call: TRBJ1-2
v_call: TRBV12-3/TRBV12-4
d_call: .
clone_size: .
cdr3_length: 13
cdr3_nt: TGTGCCAGCAGATCCCGACAGGTCTATGGCTACACCTTC
cdr3_aa: CASRSRQVYGYTF

j_call: TRBJ2-1
v_call: TRBV11-2
d_call: TRBD2
clone_size: .
cdr3_length: 18
cdr3_nt: TGTGCCAGCAGCCCAGACCCCCTAGCGGGAGCTCCCACAGGGGAGCAGTTCTTC
cdr3_aa: CASSPDPLAGAPTGEQFF

j_call: TRBJ1-1
v_call: TRBV5-6
d_call: .
clone_size: once
cdr3_length: 15
cdr3_nt: TGTGCCAGCAGCTTGGCACGGGGTTGGGGCACTGAAGCTTTCTTT
cdr3_aa: CASSLARGWGTEAFF

j_call: TRBJ2-3
v_call: TRBV18
d_call: TRBD2
clone_size: once
cdr3_length: 17
cdr3_nt: TGTGCCAGCTCACCACTCGGACTAGCGGGAGGGCCAAATACGCAGTATTTT
cdr3_aa: CASSPLGLAGGPNTQYF

j_call: TRBJ1-1
v_call: TRBV10-1
d_call: .
clone_size: .
cdr3_length: 14
cdr3_nt: TGCGCCAGCAGTGAGGGGCCTGGCGACACTGAAGCTTTCTTT
cdr3_aa: CASSEGPGDTEAFF

j_call: TRBJ1-4
v_call: TRBV2
d_call: .
clone_size: .
cdr3_length: 15
cdr3_nt: TGTGCCAGCAGTCAACAGGGTACGGGTAATGAAAAACTGTTTTTT
cdr3_aa: CASSQQGTGNEKLFF

j_call: TRBJ2-6
v_call: TRBV2
d_call: .
clone_size: .
cdr3_length: 14
cdr3_nt: TGTGCCAGCAGTCCCAGGGGTGGGGCCAACGTCCTGACTTTC
cdr3_aa: CASSPRGGANVLTF

j_call: TRBJ1-4
v_call: TRBV6-5
d_call: .
clone_size: once
cdr3_length: 14
cdr3_nt: TGTGCCAGCAGCATGACACCGACTAATGAAAAACTGTTTTTT
cdr3_aa: CASSMTPTNEKLFF

j_call: TRBJ1-5
v_call: TRBV7-9
d_call: TRBD1
clone_size: .
cdr3_length: 17
cdr3_nt: TGTGCCAGCAGCCAAGGTGGGGGGCAGGGGGCCGTTAAGCCCCAGCATTTT
cdr3_aa: CASSQGGGQGAVKPQHF

j_call: TRBJ1-1
v_call: TRBV25-1
d_call: .
clone_size: .
cdr3_length: 11
cdr3_nt: TGTGCCAGCAGTATAGGCGGGGAAGCTTTCTTT
cdr3_aa: CASSIGGEAFF

j_call: TRBJ1-3
v_call: TRBV19
d_call: .
clone_size: .
cdr3_length: 15
cdr3_nt: TGTGCCAGTAGTACAGGGTTAAACTCTGGAAACACCATATATTTT
cdr3_aa: CASSTGLNSGNTIYF

j_call: TRBJ1-1
v_call: TRBV9
d_call: .
clone_size: few
cdr3_length: 13
cdr3_nt: TGTGCCAGCAGCGCTTTAATGAACACTGAAGCTTTCTTT
cdr3_aa: CASSALMNTEAFF

j_call: TRBJ2-7
v_call: TRBV4-3
d_call: .
clone_size: .
cdr3_length: 13
cdr3_nt: TGCGCCAGCAGCCCCGACAGGTCCTACGAGCAGTACTTC
cdr3_aa: CASSPDRSYEQYF

j_call: TRBJ2-2
v_call: TRBV6-5
d_call: .
clone_size: .
cdr3_length: 15
cdr3_nt: TGTGCCAGCAGCCACAGGAGGGGAGACACCGGGGAGCTGTTTTTT
cdr3_aa: CASSHRRGDTGELFF

j_call: TRBJ2-1
v_call: TRBV4-2
d_call: TRBD2
clone_size: .
cdr3_length: 15
cdr3_nt: TGTGCCAGCAGCCAAGCGACTAGCGACTACAATGAGCAGTTCTTC
cdr3_aa: CASSQATSDYNEQFF

j_call: TRBJ2-3
v_call: TRBV5-1
d_call: .
clone_size: .
cdr3_length: 17
cdr3_nt: TGCGCCAGCAGCTGGGCCGGGAAAATCTCTAGCACAGATACGCAGTATTTT
cdr3_aa: CASSWAGKISSTDTQYF

j_call: TRBJ2-7
v_call: TRBV15
d_call: TRBD1
clone_size: once
cdr3_length: 14
cdr3_nt: TGTGCCACCAGTAGGAGAGACAGGGACTACGAGCAGTACTTC
cdr3_aa: CATSRRDRDYEQYF

j_call: TRBJ2-7
v_call: TRBV27
d_call: .
clone_size: .
cdr3_length: 13
cdr3_nt: TGTGCCAGCAGTTTGGGGGCAGGCTACGAGCAGTACTTC
cdr3_aa: CASSLGAGYEQYF

j_call: TRBJ2-5
v_call: TRBV6-6
d_call: .
clone_size: .
cdr3_length: 13
cdr3_nt: TGTGCCAGCACCCGAGCCCTCGGGGAGACCCAGTACTTC
cdr3_aa: CASTRALGETQYF

j_call: TRBJ2-5
v_call: TRBV24-1
d_call: .
clone_size: .
cdr3_length: 16
cdr3_nt: TGTGCCACCGGAGGGGACTCACGTTCCTTAGGAGAGACCCAGTACTTC
cdr3_aa: CATGGDSRSLGETQYF

j_call: TRBJ2-3
v_call: TRBV30
d_call: .
clone_size: .
cdr3_length: 12
cdr3_nt: TGTGCCTGGAGTTATAACACAGATACGCAGTATTTT
cdr3_aa: CAWSYNTDTQYF

j_call: TRBJ2-7
v_call: TRBV13
d_call: .
clone_size: .
cdr3_length: 16
cdr3_nt: TGTGCCAGCAGTCAAGACGGCGGGTCCCTTTCCTACGAGCAGTACTTC
cdr3_aa: CASSQDGGSLSYEQYF